This is a list of T cell receptor beta chains from one sample in a study of vaccination and CD4 T cells after COVID-19. TCRdb re-analysed the PCR reads in MiXCR, keeping a single row per CDR3 protein. The sample includes under 20,000 distinct CDR3 sequences, approximately 53% seen only once; the top ten take roughly 12%. No antigens are known for them. Sequenced input: CD4+ T cells from blood, cultured in vitro. The receptors derive from a human donor who had recovered from COVID-19. CDR3s include the opening cysteine and the closing phenylalanine or tryptophan. The order of the fields is D gene, J gene, V gene, CDR3 length, clone size, CDR3 DNA, CDR3 protein. The D gene is left open where the match is weak. Expanded clones are given a class, and other clones once, few, many or no size at all.

>TRBD2|TRBJ2-1|TRBV10-3|19|NA
TGTGCCATCAGTGACCCTAGTCTTAACGGGGGGAACCACTACAATGAGCAGTTCTTC
CAISDPSLNGGNHYNEQFF
>NA|TRBJ1-1|TRBV18|14|NA
TGTGCCAGCTCACCTGAGGCGAGTACTACTGAAGCTTTCTTT
CASSPEASTTEAFF
>TRBD2|TRBJ2-1|TRBV6-1|13|NA
TGTGCCAGCAGCTTTGCGGGGGTCAATGAGCAGTTCTTC
CASSFAGVNEQFF
>NA|TRBJ1-1|TRBV27|14|NA
TGTGCCAGCAGTTTAGGACAGTCGAACACTGAAGCTTTCTTT
CASSLGQSNTEAFF
>NA|TRBJ2-1|TRBV6-1|14|NA
TGTGCCAGCATGTTGGGACCTACGGTCTATGAGCAGTTCTTC
CASMLGPTVYEQFF
>NA|TRBJ1-2|TRBV29-1|12|NA
TGCAGCGCCGGAGGGGATAGTGATGGCTACACCTTC
CSAGGDSDGYTF
>NA|TRBJ1-1|TRBV19|14|NA
TGTGCCAGTAGTATTACAGGGACGGGGACTGAAGCTTTCTTT
CASSITGTGTEAFF
>NA|TRBJ2-7|TRBV27|13|NA
TGTGCCAGCAGTTTTTGGGGGTCCTACGAGCAGTACTTC
CASSFWGSYEQYF
>TRBD1|TRBJ1-1|TRBV5-6|13|NA
TGTGCCAGCAGCCGGACAGGGAGGACTGAAGCTTTCTTT
CASSRTGRTEAFF
>TRBD1|TRBJ2-1|TRBV6-5|15|NA
TGTGCCAGCAGTTACGGGGGACAGGGGATCAATGAGCAGTTCTTC
CASSYGGQGINEQFF
>NA|TRBJ2-5|TRBV30|12|few
TGTGCCTGGAGTACCCCGCCAGGGACTGGGTACTTC
CAWSTPPGTGYF
>NA|TRBJ1-5|TRBV28|18|few
TGTGCCAGCAGTCCAAGACGGCTACCAAAAGGGGGTGGTCAGCCCCAGCATTTT
CASSPRRLPKGGGQPQHF
>NA|TRBJ2-5|TRBV28|15|NA
TGTGTCTCGATGTTAGGGGGAGCGGGCTATGGGACCCAGTACTTC
CVSMLGGAGYGTQYF
>TRBD1|TRBJ1-1|TRBV7-9|13|few
TGTGCCAGCAGCTTAGTCGGGACAGTTGAAGCTTTCTTT
CASSLVGTVEAFF
>TRBD1|TRBJ1-1|TRBV5-6|14|once
TGTGCCAGCAGCACGGGACAGGGAGGCGCTGAAGCTTTCTTT
CASSTGQGGAEAFF
>NA|TRBJ1-2|TRBV10-3|13|few
TGTGCCATCAAGTGGACCGATAACTATGGCTACACCTTC
CAIKWTDNYGYTF
>TRBD1|TRBJ1-2|TRBV7-2|14|few
TGTGCCAGCAGCTTAGACAGGGGAGTCTATGGCTACACCTTC
CASSLDRGVYGYTF
>NA|TRBJ1-1|TRBV6-1|15|NA
TGTGCCAGCAGCGACCTCGCGGGGGCGAACACTGAAGCTTTCTTT
CASSDLAGANTEAFF